A selection of T cell receptor beta chains follows, all from one sample in a study of blood T cell repertoires in COVID-19. Repertoires were generated with immunoSEQ multiplex PCR, while TCRdb's copy carries only in-frame clones and drops some. Among hundreds of thousands of clones listed, 84% were seen once. The sample taken for sequencing was peripheral blood. The receptors were gathered from a woman of 80 years or more with active or convalescent COVID-19. CDR3s include the opening cysteine and the closing phenylalanine or tryptophan. Fields, in order: J gene, V gene, clone size, D gene, CDR3 protein, CDR3 DNA. D genes are given only for firm matches. Only part of the rows carry a size: once, few, many, or a class if the clone is expanded.

J: TRBJ1-1
V: TRBV14
size: once
D: .
CDR3: CASSQDNIKHFYLEAFF
DNA: TGTGCCAGCAGCCAAGATAATATAAAGCATTTTTACCTTGAAGCTTTCTTT

J: TRBJ1-4
V: TRBV2
size: .
D: TRBD1
CDR3: CASSRTGALNEKLFF
DNA: TGTGCCAGCAGTCGCACAGGGGCGCTAAATGAAAAACTGTTTTTT

J: TRBJ1-2
V: TRBV11-3
size: .
D: TRBD1
CDR3: CASSMRQGDGYTF
DNA: TGTGCCAGCAGCATGCGACAGGGCGATGGCTACACCTTC

J: TRBJ2-7
V: TRBV27
size: .
D: TRBD1
CDR3: CASSFGPGTGDEQYF
DNA: TGTGCCAGCAGTTTTGGTCCCGGGACAGGGGACGAGCAGTACTTC

J: TRBJ1-2
V: TRBV4-2
size: .
D: .
CDR3: CASSQDEIRGGYTF
DNA: TGTGCCAGCAGCCAAGACGAGATCAGGGGCGGCTACACCTTC

J: TRBJ2-1
V: TRBV21-1
size: .
D: .
CDR3: CAGRWDRDRGDYNEQFF
DNA: TGTGCCGGCAGGTGGGACCGGGACAGGGGAGACTACAATGAGCAGTTCTTC

J: TRBJ1-1
V: TRBV7-2
size: once
D: .
CDR3: CASSLLGDKTFF
DNA: TGTGCCAGCAGCTTATTAGGCGACAAGACTTTCTTT

J: TRBJ2-1
V: TRBV7-9
size: .
D: TRBD2
CDR3: CASSSLPGLAGHQGNEQFF
DNA: TGTGCCAGCAGCTCGCTACCGGGACTAGCGGGACACCAAGGGAATGAGCAGTTCTTC

J: TRBJ1-2
V: TRBV3-1/TRBV3-2
size: .
D: .
CDR3: CASSQGEYYGYTF
DNA: TGTGCCAGCAGCCAAGGGGAGTACTATGGCTACACCTTC

J: TRBJ1-2
V: TRBV14
size: .
D: TRBD1
CDR3: CASSQASFVGTGDHYTF
DNA: TGTGCCAGCAGCCAAGCTTCATTCGTGGGGACAGGGGACCACTACACCTTC

J: TRBJ1-4
V: TRBV11-2
size: .
D: .
CDR3: CASSSFRPLGSEKLFF
DNA: TGTGCCAGCAGTTCTTTTCGACCCCTGGGGAGTGAAAAACTGTTTTTT

J: TRBJ2-7
V: TRBV7-2
size: .
D: TRBD2
CDR3: CASSLSSGGYEQYF
DNA: TGTGCCAGCAGCTTATCTAGCGGGGGCTACGAGCAGTACTTC

J: TRBJ2-3
V: TRBV12-3/TRBV12-4
size: once
D: TRBD1
CDR3: CASSLKGTGTQYF
DNA: TGTGCCAGCAGTTTAAAGGGGACAGGTACGCAGTATTTT

J: TRBJ2-1
V: TRBV7-8
size: .
D: .
CDR3: CASSFREGSYNEQFF
DNA: TGTGCCAGCAGCTTCCGTGAGGGATCCTACAATGAGCAGTTCTTC

J: TRBJ1-5
V: TRBV7-2
size: .
D: TRBD1
CDR3: CASSRDRDQPQHF
DNA: TGTGCCAGCAGCAGAGACAGGGATCAGCCCCAGCATTTT

J: TRBJ2-4
V: TRBV11-2
size: .
D: TRBD2
CDR3: CASSFPGLASYF
DNA: TGTGCCAGCAGCTTCCCGGGACTAGCGAGCTACTTC

J: TRBJ2-1
V: TRBV15
size: .
D: TRBD1
CDR3: CATSRGQGWEQFF
DNA: TGTGCCACCAGCAGAGGACAGGGTTGGGAGCAGTTCTTC

J: TRBJ2-1
V: TRBV7-2
size: .
D: TRBD2
CDR3: CASTYLAGGRNEQFF
DNA: TGTGCCAGCACCTACCTAGCGGGGGGGCGCAATGAGCAGTTCTTC

J: TRBJ2-7
V: TRBV28
size: once
D: TRBD1
CDR3: CASKLGGTGIYGQYF
DNA: TGTGCCAGCAAATTAGGGGGGACAGGGATCTACGGGCAGTACTTC

J: TRBJ1-2
V: TRBV4-3
size: .
D: .
CDR3: CASSQGLGGGNYGYTF
DNA: TGCGCCAGCAGCCAAGGTCTGGGGGGAGGTAACTATGGCTACACCTTC

J: TRBJ2-2
V: TRBV19
size: .
D: .
CDR3: CASSIDTFIARANTGELFF
DNA: TGTGCCAGTAGTATAGACACCTTCATAGCACGTGCGAACACCGGGGAGCTGTTTTTT

J: TRBJ2-1
V: TRBV4-3
size: few
D: TRBD2
CDR3: CASSQDRWGGYNEQFF
DNA: TGCGCCAGCAGCCAAGATAGGTGGGGGGGCTACAATGAGCAGTTCTTC

J: TRBJ2-3
V: TRBV5-1
size: .
D: .
CDR3: CASSPLRENTDTQYF
DNA: TGCGCCAGCAGCCCCTTACGAGAGAACACAGATACGCAGTATTTT

J: TRBJ2-5
V: TRBV7-3
size: .
D: TRBD1
CDR3: CASSPTGGTGWKETQYF
DNA: TGTGCCAGCAGCCCAACCGGCGGGACAGGGTGGAAAGAGACCCAGTACTTC

J: TRBJ1-1
V: TRBV25-1
size: .
D: TRBD1
CDR3: CASPDREIAEAFF
DNA: TGTGCCAGCCCGGACAGGGAGATCGCTGAAGCTTTCTTT

J: TRBJ2-3
V: TRBV5-8
size: .
D: TRBD1
CDR3: CASSQTGVRNTQYF
DNA: TGTGCCAGCAGTCAAACAGGGGTGCGGAATACGCAGTATTTT

J: TRBJ1-1
V: TRBV11-3
size: once
D: .
CDR3: CASSLVAPGEAFF
DNA: TGTGCCAGCAGCTTAGTCGCGCCAGGGGAAGCTTTCTTT

J: TRBJ1-5
V: TRBV7-2
size: .
D: TRBD1
CDR3: CASSSGGQGVNQPQHF
DNA: TGTGCCAGCAGCTCTGGGGGACAGGGGGTTAATCAGCCCCAGCATTTT

J: TRBJ2-7
V: TRBV3-1/TRBV3-2
size: .
D: .
CDR3: CASSQYYEQYF
DNA: TGTGCCAGCAGCCAGTACTACGAGCAGTACTTC

J: TRBJ1-5
V: TRBV30
size: .
D: .
CDR3: CAWSGNPGQPQHF
DNA: TGTGCCTGGAGTGGAAATCCGGGTCAGCCCCAGCATTTT

J: TRBJ2-3
V: TRBV2
size: .
D: .
CDR3: CASNLVETDTQYF
DNA: TGTGCCAGCAACCTCGTGGAGACAGATACGCAGTATTTT

J: TRBJ2-2
V: TRBV7-6
size: .
D: TRBD1
CDR3: CASSSVGTGAGELFF
DNA: TGTGCCAGCAGCTCGGTCGGGACAGGGGCCGGGGAGCTGTTTTTT

J: TRBJ2-7
V: TRBV2
size: .
D: .
CDR3: CASHHRHLYEQYF
DNA: TGTGCCAGCCACCATCGACACCTCTACGAGCAGTACTTC

J: TRBJ2-1
V: TRBV5-4
size: .
D: .
CDR3: CASSFINEQFF
DNA: TGTGCCAGCAGCTTTATCAATGAGCAGTTCTTC

J: TRBJ1-1
V: TRBV5-1
size: .
D: .
CDR3: CASSGHSGGGGTEAFF
DNA: TGCGCCAGCAGCGGACACAGCGGGGGCGGGGGCACTGAAGCTTTCTTT

J: TRBJ2-3
V: TRBV3-1/TRBV3-2
size: .
D: TRBD2
CDR3: CASSQGPDVNSGVCTDTQYF
DNA: TGTGCCAGCAGCCAAGGACCGGACGTTAATAGCGGGGTATGTACAGATACGCAGTATTTT

J: TRBJ2-2
V: TRBV9
size: .
D: .
CDR3: CASSAQGTGELFF
DNA: TGTGCCAGCAGCGCCCAGGGGACCGGGGAGCTGTTTTTT

J: TRBJ2-5
V: TRBV6-2/TRBV6-3
size: .
D: TRBD2
CDR3: CASSRAGGFQETQYF
DNA: TGTGCCAGCAGTCGAGCGGGGGGGTTCCAAGAGACCCAGTACTTC

J: TRBJ2-5
V: TRBV5-4
size: .
D: .
CDR3: CASSGGGIQETQYF
DNA: TGTGCCAGCAGCGGGGGCGGAATCCAAGAGACCCAGTACTTC

J: TRBJ2-7
V: TRBV2
size: .
D: TRBD2
CDR3: CASNTRLAGRYEQYF
DNA: TGTGCCAGCAATACTAGACTAGCGGGTCGCTACGAGCAGTACTTC

J: TRBJ2-3
V: TRBV12-5
size: .
D: TRBD2
CDR3: CASGPGLAGTDTQYF
DNA: TGTGCTAGTGGTCCAGGACTAGCGGGCACAGATACGCAGTATTTT

J: TRBJ2-5
V: TRBV5-1
size: .
D: TRBD2
CDR3: CASSLGTSGGTGETQYF
DNA: TGCGCCAGCAGCTTAGGGACTAGCGGGGGGACTGGAGAGACCCAGTACTTC

J: TRBJ2-2
V: TRBV3-1/TRBV3-2
size: once
D: .
CDR3: CASSQEPGSRGGELFF
DNA: TGTGCCAGCAGCCAAGAGCCCGGGAGCCGCGGCGGGGAGCTGTTTTTT

J: TRBJ2-7
V: TRBV5-4
size: .
D: TRBD2
CDR3: CASSLASGASYEQYF
DNA: TGTGCCAGCAGCTTGGCTAGCGGGGCCTCCTACGAGCAGTACTTC

J: TRBJ2-7
V: TRBV7-9
size: .
D: .
CDR3: CASSSGRSTGETYEQYF
DNA: TGTGCCAGCAGCTCGGGCCGTAGCACAGGAGAAACCTACGAGCAGTACTTC

J: TRBJ2-2
V: TRBV18
size: .
D: TRBD2
CDR3: CASSPKAGANGELFF
DNA: TGTGCCAGCTCACCAAAAGCGGGAGCAAACGGGGAGCTGTTTTTT

J: TRBJ2-2
V: TRBV5-1
size: .
D: .
CDR3: CASRRDWRGGELFF
DNA: TGCGCCAGCAGACGGGATTGGCGCGGCGGGGAGCTGTTTTTT

J: TRBJ1-1
V: TRBV5-1
size: once
D: .
CDR3: CASSSQVQNTEAFF
DNA: TGCGCCAGCAGCTCCCAGGTTCAGAACACTGAAGCTTTCTTT